These 6 T cell receptor beta chains were sequenced from one sample in a study of T cells in Graves' hyperthyroidism and ophthalmopathy. The CDR3 regions of TCR beta were amplified from RNA transcripts. The HTBI primer set was used in a first-round RT-PCR of the TCR CDR3. A single record per CDR3 protein comes from TCRdb applying MiXCR to the multiplex PCR reads. The profile shows roughly 400,000 distinct CDR3 sequences, more than 13% of them singletons. The sample consisted of blood. The receptor source for this set is a man aged 50 or older with Graves' ophthalmopathy.

This clonotype showed up just a few times. CDR3 sequence reads: CAWSLSTRPDTQYF. In DNA, the CDR3 is TGTGCCTGGAGTCTTAGTACTAGGCCAGATACGCAGTATTTT. This sequence joins TRBV30 and TRBJ2-3; D might be TRBD2 (5 bases). This CDR3 contains 14 residues. The V end lost 2 bases, the J end lost 4 bases, and 13 bases lay between the germline ends. The V gene's germline CDR1 is GTSNPN and CDR2 SVGIG (reference sequence).

This clonotype was observed many times. This chain links TRBV24-1 with TRBJ2-5; D might be TRBD2 (12 bases). The V and J ends lost 0 bases and 4 bases respectively, with 26 bases between them. This CDR3 is built from 20 residues. Germline assignment: CDR1 KGHDR and CDR2 SFDVKD. CDR3 DNA sequence: TGTGCCACCAGTGATTTGAAGGGAAGGACTAGCGGGACAGGGGGAGAGACCCAGTACTTC. Its translation is CATSDLKGRTSGTGGETQYF.

The table lists this clonotype with many counts. V is TRBV2 and J is TRBJ2-5; tentatively, D is TRBD1 or TRBD2 (5 bases each). Trimming stripped 7 bases from V and 2 bases from J, with 20 bases between. The CDR3 totals 16 residues. The germline CDR1 and CDR2 sequences are SNHLY and FYNNEI. The CDR3 reads CASTAGTIPLQETQYF. The CDR3 DNA is TGTGCCAGCACTGCCGGGACCATACCGTTACAAGAGACCCAGTACTTC.

Ten or more counts support this clonotype. The chain links TRBV3-1 to TRBJ2-1; TRBD2 matches 14 bases. V shed 2 bases and J 5 bases; nucleotides not matched to a gene: 14. CDR1 and CDR2 (germline): LGHDT, YNNKEL (reference sequence). The CDR3 is 20 residues long. As DNA, the CDR3 is TGTGCCAGCAGCCAACAAGGACAGGGACCGGGACTAGCGGGAGACAATGAGCAGTTCTTC. Residues: CASSQQGQGPGLAGDNEQFF.

This clonotype was counted ten times or more. The V and J genes are TRBV7-9 and TRBJ2-7; maybe TRBD1 (5 bases). Germline loops: CDR1 SEHNR, CDR2 FQNEAQ (reference sequence). V lost 8 bases, J lost 0 bases, and 8 bases lay in between. The CDR3 loop spans 12 amino acids. The CDR3 here is CASQGASYEQYF. DNA of the CDR3: TGTGCCAGCCAGGGCGCCTCCTACGAGCAGTACTTC.

This clonotype was seen repeatedly, ten times or more. The V call is TRBV5-1, the J call TRBJ2-7, with unresolved D. Germline CDR1 is SGHRS and CDR2 is YFSETQ. This CDR3 comprises 14 residues. Trimming removed 0 bases at V and 5 bases at J, with 12 bases between. Written as DNA, the CDR3 is TGCGCCAGCAGCTTGGCAGCTTTACCGAACGAGCAGTACTTC. Amino acid sequence: CASSLAALPNEQYF.